The 10 T cell receptor beta chains presented below share a single source sample, sequenced in a study of early T cells in non-severe SARS-CoV-2 infection. TCRdb redid the calling of the 5' RACE reads with MiXCR, one entry per CDR3 protein. The table has under 70,000 distinct CDR3 sequences, 13% seen once. Specimen: whole blood, collected at baseline. These receptors were obtained from an adult who was a healthcare worker with PCR-confirmed SARS-CoV-2 infection or an uninfected control (not recorded which).

The chain employs TRBV4-1 and TRBJ2-7; D may be TRBD1 (6 bases). The germline CDR1 and CDR2 sequences are MGHRA and YSYEKL. V was shortened by 1 base and J by 1 base, with 14 bases between the two germline ends. This CDR3 region has 16 residues. CDR3: CASSQGRQGLSYEQYF. CDR3 sequence (DNA): TGCGCCAGCAGCCAAGGAAGGCAGGGGCTTTCCTACGAGCAGTACTTC.

In its sample, this clonotype was seen a few times. J is TRBJ2-1 and V is TRBV9, with 10 bases aligning to TRBD2. This CDR3 comprises 14 residues. V was pared by 2 bases and J by 8 bases, with 4 bases of the junction left unmatched. Germline CDR1 reads SGDLS; CDR2 reads YYNGEE. In nucleotides, the CDR3 is TGTGCCAGCAGCGTCGGACTAGCGGCCGATGAGCAGTTCTTC. Protein product: CASSVGLAADEQFF.

V is TRBV29-1 and J is TRBJ1-3; no reliable D call. CDR3 length equals 13 residues. Germline values: CDR1 SQVTM, CDR2 ANQGSEA. The CDR3 DNA follows: TGCAGTTCTACAGACCTCTCTGGAAACACCATATATTTT. The encoded protein is CSSTDLSGNTIYF.

This clonotype was counted only a few times. This sequence joins TRBV27 and TRBJ2-1, with 13 bases identical to TRBD2. Germline-derived CDR1 and CDR2 are MNHEY and SMNVEV (reference sequence). J lost 7 bases, V lost 1 base, and 4 bases had no gene match. The CDR3 has 16 residues. DNA for the CDR3: TGTGCCAGCAGTTTATTGTGGACTAGCGGGAGTAATGAGCAGTTCTTC. Amino acids: CASSLLWTSGSNEQFF.

This clonotype showed up just a few times. The chain links TRBV28 to TRBJ2-4; 9 nucleotides line up with TRBD2. V was pared by 4 bases and J by 0 bases, with 1 base of the junction left unmatched. Germline values: CDR1 MDHEN, CDR2 SYDVKM. The CDR3 is made up of 15 amino acids. The CDR3 region is CASSSSGTAKNIQYF. The CDR3 nucleotides are TGTGCCAGCAGTTCTAGCGGGACAGCCAAAAACATTCAGTACTTC.

The V gene is TRBV12-3 or TRBV12-4, the J gene TRBJ2-1; TRBD1 agrees at 9 bases. The J segment lost 2 bases and the V segment lost 5 bases, leaving 4 bases of the junction unmatched. This CDR3 spans 15 amino acids. The CDR3 nucleotides are TGTGCCAGCAGTAGACAGGGGGTAGCCTACAATGAGCAGTTCTTC. It translates to CASSRQGVAYNEQFF.

The J gene is TRBJ2-2, the V gene TRBV6-2 or TRBV6-3; D is uncertain. The ends were cut back, 2 bases at V and 3 bases at J, with 4 bases in the middle. The germline CDR1 and CDR2 sequences are MNHEY and SVGEGT. The CDR3 loop spans 13 amino acids. The CDR3 reads CASSYRDTGELFF. In nucleotides, the CDR3 is TGTGCCAGCAGTTACAGGGACACCGGGGAGCTGTTTTTT.

The rearrangement uses TRBV7-8 and TRBJ1-5, with TRBD1 matching 9 bases. The V and J ends lost 0 bases and 5 bases, in that order; junction bases with no gene match: 11. CDR1 SGHVS and CDR2 FQNEAQ come from the germline V gene. The CDR3 extends over 18 amino acids. CDR3 residues: CASSLATAWTGVHQPQHF. CDR3 DNA sequence: TGTGCCAGCAGCTTAGCGACAGCATGGACAGGGGTCCATCAGCCCCAGCATTTT. The full variable domain, in which reference TRBV7-8 and TRBJ1-5 provide the parts outside the CDR3, is GAGVSQSPRYKVAKRGQDVALRCDPISGHVSLFWYQQALGQGPEFLTYFQNEAQLDKSGLPSDRFFAERPEGSVSTLKIQRTQQEDSAVYLCASSLATAWTGVHQPQHFGDGTRLSIL.

This clonotype has a count of ten or more. The chain uses TRBV7-2 and TRBJ1-2; D uncertain. Looked up from germline, CDR1 is SGHTA and CDR2 is FQGNSA. The germline V and J ends were trimmed by 1 base and 5 bases, with 11 bases remaining between them. CDR3 size: 14 residues. The CDR3 sequence: CASSLVGSSYGYTF. The CDR3, as DNA: TGTGCCAGCAGCTTAGTTGGGTCCAGTTATGGCTACACCTTC.

Only a few counts were recorded for this clonotype. The genes are TRBV4-1 and TRBJ2-7, with 8 bases identical to TRBD1. V lost 3 bases, J lost 3 bases, and 7 bases stayed unmatched. Per the germline V gene, CDR1 is MGHRA and CDR2 is YSYEKL. This CDR3 has 15 amino acids. CDR3 sequence reads: CASSHSGTGLYEQYF. CDR3 in DNA: TGCGCCAGCAGCCATTCTGGGACAGGACTCTACGAGCAGTACTTC.